A single sample gave rise to the 32 T cell receptor beta chains below, sequenced in a study of cytomegalovirus exposure and HLA in healthy donors. Sequencing used immunoSEQ multiplex PCR; TCRdb keeps in-frame clones, though not all of them. The table includes 250,000 to 300,000 clones, around 86% detected once. The material sequenced was PBMCs. The source is a woman aged 18-29 years in good health and CMV-seronegative.

The chain joins TRBV6-5 to TRBJ1-2, with D possibly TRBD1 on 5 matching bases. Trimming removed 6 bases from V and 4 bases from J, with 15 bases in between. Germline loops: CDR1 MNHEY, CDR2 SVGAGI. There are 14 residues in the CDR3. In nucleotides, the CDR3 is TGTGCCAGCAGCCGTAACCGGGGGACCTATGGCTACACCTTC. This encodes CASSRNRGTYGYTF.

This chain links TRBV30 with TRBJ1-2, with no clear D. Per the germline V gene, CDR1 is GTSNPN and CDR2 is SVGIG (reference sequence). Trimming left V 0 bases short and J 6 bases short, with 14 bases between. This CDR3 spans 14 amino acids. DNA for the CDR3: TGTGCCTGGAGTGTCATCGGGGTCGTACATGGCTACACCTTC. Translated: CAWSVIGVVHGYTF.

In this sample, this clone turned up once. The V call is TRBV19, the J call TRBJ1-2, with D tentatively TRBD1 (5 bases). Deletions cut 6 bases from V and 6 bases from J, with 14 bases between. Germline CDR1 is LNHDA and CDR2 is SQIVND (reference sequence). The CDR3 runs 13 residues. DNA for the CDR3: TGTGCCAGTAGCGACCGGGGGGTGGATGGCTACACCTTC. This codes for CASSDRGVDGYTF.

The chain couples TRBV19 to TRBJ2-3; TRBD2 matches at 11 bases. The V gene end was trimmed by 1 base and the J gene end by 3 bases; junction bases not matched to a gene: 12. There are 19 residues in the CDR3. Per the germline V gene, CDR1 is LNHDA and CDR2 is SQIVND (reference sequence). The chain's CDR3 is CASSIVLAGGLGGTDTQYF. The DNA for the CDR3 is TGTGCCAGTAGTATAGTGCTAGCGGGAGGCCTGGGGGGAACAGATACGCAGTATTTT.

The rearrangement links TRBV4-3 to TRBJ2-1; TRBD2 might be the D (7 bases). From germline, CDR1 is LGHNA and CDR2 YSLEER. V was pared by 4 bases and J by 7 bases, with 17 bases between. This CDR3 is 15 amino acids long. The CDR3 DNA reads as TGCGCCAGCAGCCCCCACGGGGAGGGGGTGAATGAGCAGTTCTTC. Translated: CASSPHGEGVNEQFF.

This clone turned up a few times. The chain is built from TRBV6-5 and TRBJ1-2, with D tentatively TRBD1 (6 bases). Deletions cut 4 bases from V and 5 bases from J, with 11 bases between. CDR1 MNHEY and CDR2 SVGAGI come from the germline V gene. The CDR3 length is 13 residues. The CDR3 DNA is TGTGCCAGCAGTTTAGGACAGTGGTATGGCTACACCTTC. Residues: CASSLGQWYGYTF.

J is TRBJ1-2 and V is TRBV15; D not certain. Germline values: CDR1 LNHNV, CDR2 YYDKDF (reference sequence). This CDR3 comprises 14 residues. V lost 0 bases, J lost 5 bases, and 10 bases lay in between. The CDR3 coding sequence is TGTGCCACCAGCAGAGACCCCGGTCGGTATGGCTACACCTTC. Translated: CATSRDPGRYGYTF.

The chain carries TRBV30 and TRBJ2-3; the match to TRBD2 covers 15 bases. The CDR3 runs to 18 residues. V was clipped by 0 bases and J by 1 base; unmatched bases: 5. Germline loops: CDR1 GTSNPN, CDR2 SVGIG (reference sequence). The CDR3 DNA is TGTGCCTGGAGTGTACGGAGGACTAGCGGGGGGGGCACAGATACGCAGTATTTT. Protein: CAWSVRRTSGGGTDTQYF.

The rearrangement joins TRBV7-8 to TRBJ2-1; D may be TRBD2 (7 bases). V lost 7 bases to trimming and J lost 8 bases, with 18 bases between them. Looked up from germline, CDR1 is SGHVS and CDR2 is FQNEAQ. CDR3 length equals 14 residues. CDR3 DNA sequence: TGTGCCAGCACCGCTATAAGGGGGGGCCATGAGCAGTTCTTC. Its translation is CASTAIRGGHEQFF.

Concerning this clone: At the DNA level, this CDR3 is encoded by other sequences in the same sample as well. The rearrangement joins TRBV28 to TRBJ1-2; D not resolved. Germline loops: CDR1 MDHEN, CDR2 SYDVKM. The V end was cut by 1 base, the J end by 5 bases, with 5 bases between. CDR3 size: 12 residues. The CDR3 reads CASSLLSYGYTF. As DNA, the CDR3 is TGTGCCAGCAGTTTATTGTCTTATGGCTACACCTTC.

The chain recombines TRBV25-1 with TRBJ1-1; 7 bases are shared with TRBD1. V was pared by 3 bases and J by 10 bases, with 11 bases of the junction left unmatched. CDR3 length equals 14 residues. Germline lookup yields CDR1 MGHDK and CDR2 SYGVNS. CDR3 sequence: CASSEGDSLAAAFF. The CDR3, as DNA: TGTGCCAGCAGTGAGGGGGACAGTCTTGCGGCAGCTTTCTTT. Variable domain in full (rest from reference TRBV25-1 and TRBJ1-1): EADIYQTPRYLVIGTGKKITLECSQTMGHDKMYWYQQDPGMELHLIHYSYGVNSTEKGDLSSESTVSRIRTEHFPLTLESARPSHTSQYLCASSEGDSLAAAFFGQGTRLTVV.

V usage is TRBV7-2 and J usage is TRBJ2-7; 13 bases align to TRBD2. The CDR3 sequence is 16 residues long. The J segment lost 6 bases and the V segment lost 5 bases, leaving 10 bases of the junction unmatched. The germline V gene has CDR1 SGHTA and CDR2 FQGNSA. The CDR3 reads CASSPPGLAGEGEQYF. The DNA of the CDR3 is TGTGCCAGCAGCCCACCAGGACTAGCGGGGGAGGGCGAGCAGTACTTC.

The CDR3 DNA follows: TGTGCCAGAAGCCCGGGACAGGGGGCGCGGGGGCTCAAGTTGGTCGAGTACTTC. This encodes CARSPGQGARGLKLVEYF. The chain has TRBV5-3 and TRBJ2-7; 12 nucleotides agree with TRBD1. TRBV5-3 is placed among ORFs of uncertain function. The V and J ends lost 4 bases and 11 bases, in that order; junction bases with no gene match: 22. The CDR3 runs 18 residues.

In this sample, this clone turned up a few times. The genes are TRBV19 and TRBJ1-1, with 8 bases lining up with TRBD1. V lost 10 bases and J lost 6; bases outside the gene matches: 7. The CDR3 spans 12 residues. CDR1 and CDR2 (germline): LNHDA, SQIVND (reference sequence). The DNA for the CDR3 is TGTGCCACCGAGACAGGGGTAGCTGAAGCTTTCTTT. This translates into CATETGVAEAFF.

This chain joins TRBV29-1 and TRBJ1-1; 9 bases are a match to TRBD1. Germline V lookup: CDR1 SQVTM, CDR2 ANQGSEA. Trimming removed 6 bases from V and 3 bases from J; junction bases left unmatched: 2. This CDR3 region has 12 residues. This chain's CDR3 is CSVRDRDTEAFF. The DNA for the CDR3 is TGCAGCGTGCGGGACAGGGACACTGAAGCTTTCTTT.

The chain uses TRBV7-3 and TRBJ2-3; TRBD1 matches 8 bases. CDR1 and CDR2 (germline): SGHTA, FQGTGA. The V and J ends lost 4 bases and 6 bases, in that order; junction bases with no gene match: 6. The CDR3 has 14 amino acids. The CDR3 coding sequence is TGTGCCAGCAGCTCCGCGACAGGGGTGGATACGCAGTATTTT. This sequence encodes CASSSATGVDTQYF.

The genes are TRBV18 and TRBJ2-1; 14 positions agree with TRBD2. The germline gives CDR1 KGHSH, CDR2 LQKENI. CDR3 size: 17 residues. V dropped 3 bases and J dropped 8; count of bases not matched to a gene: 9. This CDR3 is CASSPQGTSGRKDEQFF. Written as DNA, the CDR3 is TGTGCCAGCTCACCGCAAGGGACTAGCGGGAGAAAGGATGAGCAGTTCTTC.

The chain uses TRBV5-6 and TRBJ1-5; 7 bases match TRBD1. The CDR3 runs to 16 residues. The V gene's germline CDR1 is SGHDT and CDR2 YYEEEE. V lost 0 bases to trimming and J lost 4 bases; unmatched junction nucleotides: 7. This chain's CDR3 is CASSLGFGDRNQPQHF. CDR3 nucleotide sequence: TGTGCCAGCAGCTTGGGTTTTGGGGACAGAAATCAGCCCCAGCATTTT.

V usage is TRBV9 and J usage is TRBJ1-1; a weak D match, TRBD1 (6 bases). The CDR3 runs 15 residues. V shed 3 bases and J shed 5 bases, with 17 bases lying between them. CDR1 and CDR2 from the germline V gene are SGDLS and YYNGEE. CDR3 loop: CASSADRSPLTEAFF. The CDR3 DNA reads TGTGCCAGCAGCGCCGACAGGTCCCCTTTAACTGAAGCTTTCTTT. The full variable domain, rest sourced from reference TRBV9 and TRBJ1-1, is DSGVTQTPKHLITATGQRVTLRCSPRSGDLSVYWYQQSLDQGLQFLIQYYNGEERAKGNILERFSAQQFPDLHSELNLSSLELGDSALYFCASSADRSPLTEAFFGQGTRLTVV.

The chain combines TRBV2 with TRBJ1-4; D perhaps matches TRBD1 (5 bases). CDR3 length: 13 residues. V was cut by 4 bases and J by 7 bases, with 10 bases left in between. Germline CDR1 is SNHLY and CDR2 is FYNNEI. The CDR3 reads CASSVGQPEKLFF. CDR3 DNA: TGTGCCAGCAGTGTGGGGCAGCCTGAAAAACTGTTTTTT.

The J gene is TRBJ1-1, the V gene TRBV6-6; the match to TRBD1 covers 11 bases. J lost 6 bases, V lost 7 bases, and 10 bases had no gene match. The CDR3 spans 15 residues. Germline assignment: CDR1 MNHNY and CDR2 SVGAGI (reference sequence). The CDR3 nucleotides are TGTGCCAGCATTTGGACAGGGGGCGGGAGCGCTGAAGCTTTCTTT. Residues: CASIWTGGGSAEAFF.

This clone has more than one count but fewer than ten. The gene calls are TRBV2 and TRBJ2-1, with D tentatively TRBD2 (6 bases). V was shortened by 3 bases and J by 4 bases, with 13 bases between the two germline ends. Germline CDR1 SNHLY, CDR2 FYNNEI. The length of the CDR3 is 15 residues. The CDR3 region has the DNA TGTGCCAGCAGTGATGAGCGGGCTGAATACAATGAGCAGTTCTTC. Encoded protein: CASSDERAEYNEQFF.

This rearrangement joins TRBV5-1 to TRBJ1-4; 8 nucleotides match TRBD1. V trimming: 2 bases; J trimming: 8 bases; junction bases outside the gene matches: 8. This CDR3 has 15 residues. CDR1 and CDR2 (germline): SGHRS, YFSETQ. CDR3 bases: TGCGCCAGCAGCTTATCAGGACAGGGAGGGGAAAAACTGTTTTTT. Its translation is CASSLSGQGGEKLFF. The full variable domain, with the rest looked up from reference TRBV5-1 and TRBJ1-4, is KAGVTQTPRYLIKTRGQQVTLSCSPISGHRSVSWYQQTPGQGLQFLFEYFSETQRNKGNFPGRFSGRQFSNSRSEMNVSTLELGDSALYLCASSLSGQGGEKLFFGSGTQLSVL.

The V gene is TRBV5-1, the J gene TRBJ1-6, with D possibly TRBD1 on 6 matching bases. The germline gives CDR1 SGHRS, CDR2 YFSETQ. CDR3 length: 14 residues. Trimming took off 4 bases at V and 7 bases at J, with 12 bases between the two ends. CDR3 protein: CASSPIQGNSPLHF. The DNA of the CDR3 is TGCGCCAGCAGCCCAATTCAGGGGAATTCACCCCTCCACTTT. Full variable domain (remainder filled in from reference TRBV5-1 and TRBJ1-6): KAGVTQTPRYLIKTRGQQVTLSCSPISGHRSVSWYQQTPGQGLQFLFEYFSETQRNKGNFPGRFSGRQFSNSRSEMNVSTLELGDSALYLCASSPIQGNSPLHFGNGTRLTVT.

The chain links TRBV28 to TRBJ2-5, with 7 positions matching TRBD2. This CDR3 comprises 15 residues. Germline V CDR1 and CDR2: MDHEN, SYDVKM. V shed 6 bases, J shed 4 bases, and the junction held 11 bases outside the gene matches. The CDR3 spells CASRGGTEGGETQYF. Written as DNA, the CDR3 is TGTGCCAGCAGGGGAGGGACTGAGGGTGGAGAGACCCAGTACTTC. The full variable domain, with the rest looked up from reference TRBV28 and TRBJ2-5, is DVKVTQSSRYLVKRTGEKVFLECVQDMDHENMFWYRQDPGLGLRLIYFSYDVKMKEKGDIPEGYSVSREKKERFSLILESASTNQTSMYLCASRGGTEGGETQYFGPGTRLLVL.

The chain is built from TRBV19 and TRBJ2-7; D possibly corresponds to TRBD1 (6 bases). Trimming removed 9 bases from V and 4 bases from J, with 19 bases in between. CDR1 is LNHDA and CDR2 is SQIVND in the germline V gene (reference sequence). The CDR3 is 14 residues long. CDR3 sequence (DNA): TGTGCCAGCTCTTACGGCAGGGGAATATACGAGCAGTACTTC. Its translation: CASSYGRGIYEQYF. The full variable domain, with the rest looked up from reference TRBV19 and TRBJ2-7, is DGGITQSPKYLFRKEGQNVTLSCEQNLNHDAMYWYRQDPGQGLRLIYYSQIVNDFQKGDIAEGYSVSREKKESFPLTVTSAQKNPTAFYLCASSYGRGIYEQYFGPGTRLTVT.

The chain recombines TRBV29-1 with TRBJ2-3; a possible D gene is TRBD2 (6 bases). The CDR3 length is 13 residues. Per germline, CDR1 SQVTM and CDR2 ANQGSEA. The V end was cut by 8 bases, the J end by 0 bases, with 12 bases between. CDR3 protein: CSLADSSTDTQYF. The CDR3 DNA reads as TGCAGCTTAGCGGATTCTAGCACAGATACGCAGTATTTT.

The rearrangement uses TRBV10-3 and TRBJ1-2, with D tentatively TRBD1 (5 bases). CDR1 and CDR2 (germline): ENHRY, SYGVKD. V lost 4 bases to trimming and J lost 0 bases, with 12 bases between them. The CDR3 contains 15 residues. DNA for the CDR3: TGTGCCATCAGTGGCCTAGACAGAGCTAACTATGGCTACACCTTC. Translated: CAISGLDRANYGYTF.

CDR3 region: CASSPRQGISYNEQFF. CDR3 in DNA: TGTGCCAGCAGCCCCAGACAGGGTATCTCCTACAATGAGCAGTTCTTC. The chain couples TRBV11-3 to TRBJ2-1; 7 nucleotides match TRBD1. V shed 5 bases and J 0 bases; nucleotides not matched to a gene: 7. Germline loops: CDR1 SGHNT, CDR2 YENEEA. The CDR3 is 16 residues long.

The gene calls are TRBV2 and TRBJ1-1; D unresolved. Trimming removed 10 bases at V and 0 bases at J, with 3 bases between. The CDR3 has 10 amino acids. Germline V gene lookup returns CDR1 SNHLY and CDR2 FYNNEI. The DNA for the CDR3 is TGTGCCACCTTGAACACTGAAGCTTTCTTT. It specifies CATLNTEAFF.

This clone was detected once. This rearrangement joins TRBV25-1 to TRBJ1-1; 8 bases are shared with TRBD1. Germline CDR1 reads MGHDK; CDR2 reads SYGVNS. This CDR3 is 12 amino acids long. The ends lost 7 bases at V and 10 bases at J; junction bases unmatched: 8. CDR3 region: CASTLEDRVAFF. CDR3 DNA sequence: TGTGCCAGCACCCTAGAGGACAGGGTAGCTTTCTTT.

A remark on this clone: Other nucleotide sequences in the sample specify the same CDR3. This chain uses TRBV4-3 with TRBJ2-5; 7 positions match TRBD2. V lost 1 base to trimming and J lost 5 bases; unmatched junction nucleotides: 4. This CDR3 is built from 14 residues. Germline CDR1 reads LGHNA; CDR2 reads YSLEER. In DNA, the CDR3 is TGCGCCAGCAGCCAAGGGGCCGGGGGGGAGACCCAGTACTTC. Translating it yields CASSQGAGGETQYF.